A selection of T cell receptor beta chains follows, all from one sample in a study of post-analysis software for immune sequencing data. In TCRdb, the PCR reads were re-called with MiXCR into one record per CDR3 protein. Here the sample spans roughly 540,000 distinct CDR3 sequences, roughly 34% being singletons. The sequenced sample was blood. Every receptor here comes from a girl aged 2-17 years with multiple sclerosis. The CDR3 runs from the conserved cysteine through the conserved F or W. The D gene is left open where the match is weak. Clone size is shown for a subset of rows, as once, few, many or a class of expanded clone.

clone_size: -
v_call: TRBV28
d_call: TRBD2
cdr3_length: 16
j_call: TRBJ2-4
cdr3_nt: TGTGCCAGCAGTTCCGCGGGACTAGCGGGGAGAAACATTCAGTACTTC
cdr3_aa: CASSSAGLAGRNIQYF

clone_size: -
v_call: TRBV27
d_call: -
cdr3_length: 17
j_call: TRBJ2-3
cdr3_nt: TGTGCCAGCAGTGGAAACAGGGATTACCCTTACACAGATACGCAGTATTTT
cdr3_aa: CASSGNRDYPYTDTQYF

clone_size: few
v_call: TRBV2
d_call: TRBD1
cdr3_length: 15
j_call: TRBJ1-5
cdr3_nt: TGTGCCAGCAGTGAAGTACAGGGGGCTTACCAGCCCCAGCATTTT
cdr3_aa: CASSEVQGAYQPQHF

clone_size: -
v_call: TRBV30
d_call: -
cdr3_length: 13
j_call: TRBJ2-5
cdr3_nt: TGTGCCTGGAGGGGGGTCCTGGGGGAGACCCAGTACTTC
cdr3_aa: CAWRGVLGETQYF

clone_size: -
v_call: TRBV11-2
d_call: -
cdr3_length: 15
j_call: TRBJ2-7
cdr3_nt: TGTGCCAGCAGCTTAGTATGGGCTCCTGGGGACGAGCAGTACTTC
cdr3_aa: CASSLVWAPGDEQYF

clone_size: few
v_call: TRBV6-5
d_call: -
cdr3_length: 15
j_call: TRBJ2-5
cdr3_nt: TGTGCCAGCACCCTTCCCGGTCCCGCTGGAGAGACCCAGTACTTC
cdr3_aa: CASTLPGPAGETQYF

clone_size: -
v_call: TRBV20-1
d_call: TRBD1
cdr3_length: 14
j_call: TRBJ2-5
cdr3_nt: TGCAGTACGTCCCGGGACAGAAAACAAGAGACCCAGTACTTC
cdr3_aa: CSTSRDRKQETQYF

clone_size: -
v_call: TRBV29-1
d_call: -
cdr3_length: 13
j_call: TRBJ2-7
cdr3_nt: TGCAGCGTTGAAGGGGACGAAACCTACGAGCAGTACTTC
cdr3_aa: CSVEGDETYEQYF

clone_size: -
v_call: TRBV10-1
d_call: TRBD2
cdr3_length: 15
j_call: TRBJ2-5
cdr3_nt: TGCGCCAGCAGTGAGAGTAGCGGGGGGCCGGAGACCCAGTACTTC
cdr3_aa: CASSESSGGPETQYF

clone_size: -
v_call: TRBV12-3/TRBV12-4
d_call: -
cdr3_length: 15
j_call: TRBJ2-7
cdr3_nt: TGTGCCAGCAGTCGGGACTCAAGCTCCTACAATGAGCAGTACTTC
cdr3_aa: CASSRDSSSYNEQYF

clone_size: -
v_call: TRBV4-1
d_call: -
cdr3_length: 16
j_call: TRBJ1-2
cdr3_nt: TGCGCCAGCAGCCAGGGGCGGACAGCCGTTAACTATGGCTACACCTTC
cdr3_aa: CASSQGRTAVNYGYTF

clone_size: -
v_call: TRBV27
d_call: -
cdr3_length: 14
j_call: TRBJ2-3
cdr3_nt: TGTGCCAGCAGTTTCGGTATCGGGGCAGATACGCAGTATTTT
cdr3_aa: CASSFGIGADTQYF

clone_size: -
v_call: TRBV12-3/TRBV12-4
d_call: -
cdr3_length: 16
j_call: TRBJ1-5
cdr3_nt: TGTGCCAGCAGTTTAGGTTATCAGGGAGGCAATCAGCCCCAGCATTTT
cdr3_aa: CASSLGYQGGNQPQHF

clone_size: -
v_call: TRBV12-3/TRBV12-4
d_call: -
cdr3_length: 16
j_call: TRBJ2-3
cdr3_nt: TGTGCCAGCAGTTTAGTAGGAGGGCCGAGCGCAGATACGCAGTATTTT
cdr3_aa: CASSLVGGPSADTQYF

clone_size: -
v_call: TRBV3-1
d_call: -
cdr3_length: 15
j_call: TRBJ2-5
cdr3_nt: TGTGCCAGCAGCCAAGATCGATCAGGCTCGGGGACCCAGTACTTC
cdr3_aa: CASSQDRSGSGTQYF

clone_size: -
v_call: TRBV5-5
d_call: -
cdr3_length: 15
j_call: TRBJ2-5
cdr3_nt: TGTGCCAGCAGCGCGCAACGAGGGAGTGGAGAGACCCAGTACTTC
cdr3_aa: CASSAQRGSGETQYF

clone_size: few
v_call: TRBV5-1
d_call: TRBD2
cdr3_length: 16
j_call: TRBJ2-7
cdr3_nt: TGCGCCAGCAGCTTGGCCAGGGCTAGCGGGAGTTACGAGCAGTACTTC
cdr3_aa: CASSLARASGSYEQYF

clone_size: -
v_call: TRBV12-3/TRBV12-4
d_call: -
cdr3_length: 15
j_call: TRBJ1-2
cdr3_nt: TGTGCCAGCAGTCCGGGTTGGAGACAGCAGGGAGGCTACACCTTC
cdr3_aa: CASSPGWRQQGGYTF

clone_size: -
v_call: TRBV6-5
d_call: -
cdr3_length: 13
j_call: TRBJ2-3
cdr3_nt: TGTGCCAGCCGGGCCTCTCGCACAGATACGCAGTATTTT
cdr3_aa: CASRASRTDTQYF

clone_size: -
v_call: TRBV29-1
d_call: -
cdr3_length: 8
j_call: TRBJ1-1
cdr3_nt: TGCAGCGTTAGTGAAGCTTTCTTT
cdr3_aa: CSVSEAFF

clone_size: -
v_call: TRBV20-1
d_call: TRBD2
cdr3_length: 15
j_call: TRBJ2-5
cdr3_nt: TGCAGTGCTAGAGATCCTACTAGCGGTTACAATGAGCAGTACTTC
cdr3_aa: CSARDPTSGYNEQYF

clone_size: few
v_call: TRBV6-4
d_call: TRBD1
cdr3_length: 13
j_call: TRBJ2-3
cdr3_nt: TGTGCCAGCAACGACAGGGCCGCAGATACGCAGTATTTT
cdr3_aa: CASNDRAADTQYF

clone_size: few
v_call: TRBV12-3/TRBV12-4
d_call: TRBD2
cdr3_length: 16
j_call: TRBJ2-1
cdr3_nt: TGTGCCAGCAGCCCCCGGACTAGCGGGGTCTACAATGAGCAGTTCTTC
cdr3_aa: CASSPRTSGVYNEQFF

clone_size: few
v_call: TRBV4-1
d_call: -
cdr3_length: 17
j_call: TRBJ1-2
cdr3_nt: TGCGCCAGCAGCCAAGATATGGAGGCACTCTCTAACTATGGCTACACCTTC
cdr3_aa: CASSQDMEALSNYGYTF

clone_size: few
v_call: TRBV20-1
d_call: TRBD2
cdr3_length: 18
j_call: TRBJ2-3
cdr3_nt: TGCAGTGCTCATCAAGGACTAGCGGGGGAGACTAGCACAGATACGCAGTATTTT
cdr3_aa: CSAHQGLAGETSTDTQYF

clone_size: -
v_call: TRBV6-6
d_call: -
cdr3_length: 13
j_call: TRBJ2-3
cdr3_nt: TGTGCCAGCACCAGGGTGGCTCCAGATACGCAGTATTTT
cdr3_aa: CASTRVAPDTQYF

clone_size: -
v_call: TRBV28
d_call: -
cdr3_length: 13
j_call: TRBJ2-7
cdr3_nt: TGTGCCAGCAGTTTTGCGGGATCAGGCGAGCAGTACTTC
cdr3_aa: CASSFAGSGEQYF

clone_size: -
v_call: TRBV6-2/TRBV6-3
d_call: -
cdr3_length: 11
j_call: TRBJ2-5
cdr3_nt: TGTGCCAGCACCAATGGAGGAGAGCAGTACTTC
cdr3_aa: CASTNGGEQYF

clone_size: -
v_call: TRBV29-1
d_call: -
cdr3_length: 12
j_call: TRBJ1-2
cdr3_nt: TGCAGCTCTCGGGGGTCTAGCTATGGCTACACCTTC
cdr3_aa: CSSRGSSYGYTF

clone_size: -
v_call: TRBV5-4
d_call: -
cdr3_length: 14
j_call: TRBJ2-7
cdr3_nt: TGTGCCAGCACAATATGGGGCGGCCCCTACGAGCAGTACTTC
cdr3_aa: CASTIWGGPYEQYF

clone_size: few
v_call: TRBV20-1
d_call: TRBD1
cdr3_length: 15
j_call: TRBJ2-7
cdr3_nt: TGCAGTGCTAGGAAGGATAAGGGGGCCTTCGGCGAGCAGTACTTC
cdr3_aa: CSARKDKGAFGEQYF

clone_size: -
v_call: TRBV11-2
d_call: TRBD1
cdr3_length: 21
j_call: TRBJ1-2
cdr3_nt: TGTGCCGGCAGCTCCCCGGGACAGGGTCTCTCCCGTGTTCCACTTCGCTATGGCTACACCTTC
cdr3_aa: CAGSSPGQGLSRVPLRYGYTF

clone_size: -
v_call: TRBV4-1
d_call: -
cdr3_length: 13
j_call: TRBJ1-2
cdr3_nt: TGCGCCAGCAGCCAAATGGATTTGGATGGCTACACCTTC
cdr3_aa: CASSQMDLDGYTF

clone_size: -
v_call: TRBV29-1
d_call: -
cdr3_length: 13
j_call: TRBJ2-3
cdr3_nt: TGCAGCGTCCGCAGGGCAGTGGTGGATACGCAGTATTTT
cdr3_aa: CSVRRAVVDTQYF

clone_size: few
v_call: TRBV15
d_call: -
cdr3_length: 15
j_call: TRBJ1-2
cdr3_nt: TGTGCCACCAGCTCAATTCAGGGACGGTTTTACGGCTACACCTTC
cdr3_aa: CATSSIQGRFYGYTF

clone_size: -
v_call: TRBV14
d_call: -
cdr3_length: 16
j_call: TRBJ1-6
cdr3_nt: TGTGCCAGCAGCCAAGCGTGGCAGGGTTATAATTCACCCCTCCACTTT
cdr3_aa: CASSQAWQGYNSPLHF

clone_size: -
v_call: TRBV12-3/TRBV12-4
d_call: TRBD1
cdr3_length: 17
j_call: TRBJ2-1
cdr3_nt: TGTGCCAGCAGTTTAGCGGACAGGGGGAACCCCTACAATGAGCAGTTCTTC
cdr3_aa: CASSLADRGNPYNEQFF

clone_size: -
v_call: TRBV12-3/TRBV12-4
d_call: -
cdr3_length: 14
j_call: TRBJ1-2
cdr3_nt: TGTGCCAGCAGTTGGACGGGGGGTGACTATGGCTACACCTTC
cdr3_aa: CASSWTGGDYGYTF

clone_size: few
v_call: TRBV2
d_call: TRBD2
cdr3_length: 16
j_call: TRBJ2-7
cdr3_nt: TGTGCCAGCAGAGGAAGCGGGGGGGCCAGCTCCTACGAGCAGTACTTC
cdr3_aa: CASRGSGGASSYEQYF

clone_size: -
v_call: TRBV20-1
d_call: -
cdr3_length: 13
j_call: TRBJ1-5
cdr3_nt: TGCAGTGCTTACAGGGCCAGCAATCAGCCCCAGCATTTT
cdr3_aa: CSAYRASNQPQHF

clone_size: few
v_call: TRBV5-6
d_call: -
cdr3_length: 13
j_call: TRBJ2-3
cdr3_nt: TGTGCCAGCAGCTCTCCTGCCACAGATACGCAGTATTTT
cdr3_aa: CASSSPATDTQYF

clone_size: -
v_call: TRBV29-1
d_call: -
cdr3_length: 14
j_call: TRBJ2-5
cdr3_nt: TGCAGCCACAAGGATAGGGCCGGTGACCATGAGCAGTACTTC
cdr3_aa: CSHKDRAGDHEQYF

clone_size: -
v_call: TRBV3-1
d_call: -
cdr3_length: 14
j_call: TRBJ1-4
cdr3_nt: TGTGCCAGCAGCCTTGGGGGGAGAGGAGAAAAACTGTTTTTT
cdr3_aa: CASSLGGRGEKLFF

clone_size: -
v_call: TRBV6-1
d_call: -
cdr3_length: 13
j_call: TRBJ1-1
cdr3_nt: TGTGCCAGCAGTGCACTAACAGGGACTGAAGCTTTCTTT
cdr3_aa: CASSALTGTEAFF

clone_size: -
v_call: TRBV6-5
d_call: -
cdr3_length: 15
j_call: TRBJ2-1
cdr3_nt: TGTGCCAGCAAACTACCGGGACTGGGAGGCAATGAGCAGTTCTTC
cdr3_aa: CASKLPGLGGNEQFF

clone_size: -
v_call: TRBV6-5
d_call: -
cdr3_length: 12
j_call: TRBJ2-1
cdr3_nt: TGTGCCAGCATGCCTAGTTGGGGGGAGCAGTTCTTC
cdr3_aa: CASMPSWGEQFF

clone_size: many
v_call: TRBV20-1
d_call: -
cdr3_length: 13
j_call: TRBJ2-6
cdr3_nt: TGCAGTGTTAACAGGGCTGGGGCCAACGTCCTGACTTTC
cdr3_aa: CSVNRAGANVLTF

clone_size: few
v_call: TRBV6-5
d_call: TRBD1
cdr3_length: 13
j_call: TRBJ2-1
cdr3_nt: TGTGCCAGCAGACCACAGGGGGCCCATGAGCAGTTCTTC
cdr3_aa: CASRPQGAHEQFF

clone_size: many
v_call: TRBV7-6
d_call: TRBD2
cdr3_length: 13
j_call: TRBJ2-7
cdr3_nt: TGTGCCAGCAGCTTGGGGGAGGGCTACGAGCAGTACTTC
cdr3_aa: CASSLGEGYEQYF

clone_size: -
v_call: TRBV20-1
d_call: TRBD2
cdr3_length: 15
j_call: TRBJ2-1
cdr3_nt: TGCAGTGCTAGAGATTCCAGCGGGGGGGCCAATGAGCAGTTCTTC
cdr3_aa: CSARDSSGGANEQFF

clone_size: -
v_call: TRBV27
d_call: -
cdr3_length: 11
j_call: TRBJ1-4
cdr3_nt: TGTGCCAGCAGCTCAGGGCCAAAACTGTTTTTT
cdr3_aa: CASSSGPKLFF

clone_size: many
v_call: TRBV27
d_call: TRBD2
cdr3_length: 15
j_call: TRBJ2-2
cdr3_nt: TGTGCCAGCAGCATCCTTCCGGGGGGCACCGGGGAGCTGTTTTTT
cdr3_aa: CASSILPGGTGELFF

clone_size: -
v_call: TRBV7-9
d_call: -
cdr3_length: 12
j_call: TRBJ1-2
cdr3_nt: TGTGCCAGCAGCTTTGACCTACGGGGCTACACCTTC
cdr3_aa: CASSFDLRGYTF

clone_size: many
v_call: TRBV27
d_call: -
cdr3_length: 13
j_call: TRBJ2-5
cdr3_nt: TGTGCCAGCACGGGGATGGACGGAGAGACCCAGTACTTC
cdr3_aa: CASTGMDGETQYF

clone_size: few
v_call: TRBV19
d_call: TRBD1
cdr3_length: 14
j_call: TRBJ1-5
cdr3_nt: TGTGCCAGTACTCTACTTACAGGGGTTCAGCCCCAGCATTTT
cdr3_aa: CASTLLTGVQPQHF